A single T cell receptor beta chain is shown here with its context. Antigen: not known. These data are taken from a study of cytomegalovirus exposure and HLA in healthy donors. Turning to the study itself: The roughly 120 validation repertoires, a later analysis reported, used the same platform as the roughly 700 repertoires from the first cohort. Overall study findings and caveats: Both high specificity and high sensitivity reportedly marked the classifier's diagnosis of cytomegalovirus status. It was found in a later analysis that first-cohort TCR clusters tended to co-occur in the 90 to 150 validation repertoires.

Sequenced by immunoSEQ multiplex PCR; TCRdb stores in-frame clones only, minus some. The sample lists about 63,000 clones, 95% occurring once. This clonotype was sampled from a woman under 30 in good health and CMV-seropositive. Sequencing input: PBMCs.

For the CDR3, the DNA is TGTGCCAGCAGCTCTACGAGGGTTCTCACTGAAGCTTTCTTT. Amino acids: CASSSTRVLTEAFF. The chain has TRBV11-2 and TRBJ1-1; D uncertain. This CDR3 has 14 amino acids. Germline lookup yields CDR1 SGHAT and CDR2 FQNNGV. With 4 bases removed from V and 4 bases from J, the gap between germline ends came to 13 bases.